This TCR beta chain was identified during a study of response to subunit inactivated influenza vaccine. Study-wide points: Authors suggested few new T cells are recruited by each seasonal influenza vaccination.

Trimming cost V 5 bases and J 3 bases, with 17 bases left between them. The germline V gene has CDR1 MNHEY and CDR2 SMNVEV (reference sequence). The CDR3 has 17 amino acids. In its sample, this clonotype was seen a few times. Its antigen is as yet unknown. TCRdb reanalysed the RT-PCR reads using MiXCR and keeps one entry per CDR3 protein. The sample lists hundreds of thousands of distinct CDR3 sequences; about 14% were seen once. This TCR came from a man over 45 who received an inactivated influenza vaccine. Source: PBMCs from blood, taken 14 days before vaccination. The V gene is TRBV27, the J gene TRBJ2-6, with no clear D. CDR3: CASSPRSPYGGANVLTF. In nucleotides, the CDR3 is TGTGCCAGCAGTCCGAGAAGTCCCTACGGTGGGGCCAACGTCCTGACTTTC.